This entry is about one T cell receptor beta chain. Antigen unknown. Before the COVID-19 pandemic, during about 2011-2019, CD4+ T cells were taken from unexposed donors. These data originate in a study of CD4 T cells in relation to SARS-CoV-2 and coronaviruses. Clones were sequenced by immunoSEQ multiplex PCR, and TCRdb holds only the in-frame ones, with some missing. This table has 60,000 to 65,000 clones, roughly 93% appearing once. The V gene's germline CDR1 is SGHRS and CDR2 YFSETQ. This CDR3 is built from 15 residues. Trimming removed 0 bases from V and 6 bases from J; junction bases left unmatched: 7. Study outcomes and limitations: The assay detects memory recall responses, not culture-primed primary responses.

The chain combines TRBV5-1 with TRBJ2-7; 9 positions match TRBD2. Sample: naive CD4+ T cells from PBMCs. The subset was: naive CD4+ T cells isolated by negative enrichment. The source of this sequence is a human donor in good health. As DNA, the CDR3 is TGCGCCAGCAGCTTGGGTGCGGGAGGGCCCTCCGAGCAGTACTTC. It translates to CASSLGAGGPSEQYF.